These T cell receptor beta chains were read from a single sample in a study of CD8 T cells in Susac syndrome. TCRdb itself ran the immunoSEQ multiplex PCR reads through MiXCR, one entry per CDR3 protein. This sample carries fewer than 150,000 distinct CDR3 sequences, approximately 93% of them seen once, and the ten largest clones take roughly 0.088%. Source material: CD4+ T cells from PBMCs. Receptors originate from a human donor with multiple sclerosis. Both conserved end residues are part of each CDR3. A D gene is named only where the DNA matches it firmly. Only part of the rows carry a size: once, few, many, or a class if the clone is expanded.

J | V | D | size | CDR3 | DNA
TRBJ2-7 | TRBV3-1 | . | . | CASSQDRSTTYEQYF | TGTGCCAGCAGCCAAGATCGAAGTACCACATACGAGCAGTACTTC
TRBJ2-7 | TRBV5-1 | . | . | CASSLRLSAQTYEQYF | TGCGCCAGCAGCTTGAGGTTGTCAGCGCAAACCTACGAGCAGTACTTC
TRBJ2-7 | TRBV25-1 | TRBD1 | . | CASSEPQGAVYEQYF | TGTGCCAGCAGTGAACCCCAGGGGGCGGTCTACGAGCAGTACTTC
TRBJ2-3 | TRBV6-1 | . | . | CASTDSLDTDTQYF | TGTGCCAGCACGGACAGTCTAGACACAGATACGCAGTATTTT
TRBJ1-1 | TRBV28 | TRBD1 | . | CASRNQGQVTEAFF | TGTGCCAGCCGGAACCAGGGACAGGTCACTGAAGCTTTCTTT
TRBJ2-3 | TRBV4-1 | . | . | CASSQESRGTDTQYF | TGCGCCAGCAGCCAAGAATCCAGGGGAACAGATACGCAGTATTTT
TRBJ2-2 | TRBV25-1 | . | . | CASSELPGELFF | TGTGCCAGCAGTGAATTGCCCGGGGAGCTGTTTTTT
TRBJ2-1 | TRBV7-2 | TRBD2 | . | CASSSTSGGAGEQFF | TGTGCCAGCAGCTCGACTAGCGGGGGGGCCGGGGAGCAGTTCTTC
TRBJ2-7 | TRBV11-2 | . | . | CASSLDRDPAGYEQYF | TGTGCCAGCAGCTTAGATCGGGACCCCGCGGGATACGAGCAGTACTTC
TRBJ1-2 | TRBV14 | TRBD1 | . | CASSRDRGPAGYTF | TGTGCCAGCAGCAGGGACAGGGGCCCGGCGGGCTACACCTTC
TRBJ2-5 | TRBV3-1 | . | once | CASSQLGGGDAETQYF | TGTGCCAGCAGCCAATTAGGAGGAGGGGATGCAGAGACCCAGTACTTC